The rows below give T cell receptor beta chains drawn from one sample of a study of blood T cells in healthy people across ages. TCRdb reprocessed the 5' RACE reads with MiXCR, giving one entry per CDR3 protein. The sample contains over a million distinct CDR3 sequences, roughly two fifths of which appear only once. The sample was blood. The receptors originated from a woman under 30 in good health. Both conserved end residues are part of each CDR3. The D gene is left open where the match is weak. Expanded clones are given a class, and other clones once, few, many or no size at all.

j_gene: TRBJ2-5; d_gene: .; v_gene: TRBV27; abundance: few; CDR3nt: TGTGCCAGCAGTTTCCGACACAGCATATGGCAAGAGACCCAGTACTTC; CDR3aa: CASSFRHSIWQETQYF
j_gene: TRBJ2-2; d_gene: .; v_gene: TRBV29-1; abundance: few; CDR3nt: TGCAGCGTTGAAGTTCCAGGGAACACCGGGGAGCTGTTTTTT; CDR3aa: CSVEVPGNTGELFF
j_gene: TRBJ2-3; d_gene: TRBD2; v_gene: TRBV9; abundance: many; CDR3nt: TGTGCCAGCAGCGTAGTAGCGGGGGGCACAGATACGCAGTATTTT; CDR3aa: CASSVVAGGTDTQYF
j_gene: TRBJ1-2; d_gene: .; v_gene: TRBV4-3; abundance: .; CDR3nt: TGCGCCAGCAGCCAAGATACAGGGATAAGAGGCTACACCTTC; CDR3aa: CASSQDTGIRGYTF
j_gene: TRBJ1-2; d_gene: TRBD1; v_gene: TRBV14; abundance: few; CDR3nt: TGTGCCAGCAGCCAGTTTCGGACAGGGGATGAAGGCTACACCTTC; CDR3aa: CASSQFRTGDEGYTF
j_gene: TRBJ1-6; d_gene: .; v_gene: TRBV27; abundance: .; CDR3nt: TGTGCCAGCAGGACGACAGGAGCCTATAATTCACCCCTCCACTTT; CDR3aa: CASRTTGAYNSPLHF
j_gene: TRBJ2-1; d_gene: TRBD1; v_gene: TRBV6-5; abundance: .; CDR3nt: TGTGCCAGCAGTTACTCGGTTGCAGGGGGTGACAATGAGCAGTTCTTC; CDR3aa: CASSYSVAGGDNEQFF
j_gene: TRBJ1-5; d_gene: .; v_gene: TRBV15; abundance: .; CDR3nt: TGTGCCACCAGCAGGGCCGGGATGGGGATGGCTCAGCAGCCCCAGCATTTT; CDR3aa: CATSRAGMGMAQQPQHF
j_gene: TRBJ2-3; d_gene: .; v_gene: TRBV7-9; abundance: few; CDR3nt: TGTGCCAGCAGCATCGCCGGGACACCAAGCACAGATACGCAGTATTTT; CDR3aa: CASSIAGTPSTDTQYF
j_gene: TRBJ2-1; d_gene: TRBD2; v_gene: TRBV27; abundance: .; CDR3nt: TGTGCCAGCAGTGCAATAAGCGGGAACACCTACAATGAGCAGTTCTTC; CDR3aa: CASSAISGNTYNEQFF
j_gene: TRBJ2-5; d_gene: TRBD1; v_gene: TRBV24-1; abundance: few; CDR3nt: TGTGCCACCAGTGATTCTCGACAGGGACAAGAGACCCAGTACTTC; CDR3aa: CATSDSRQGQETQYF
j_gene: TRBJ1-6; d_gene: .; v_gene: TRBV4-1; abundance: .; CDR3nt: TGCGCCAGCGACCCCTCGGGGGTTTCACCCCTCCACTTT; CDR3aa: CASDPSGVSPLHF
j_gene: TRBJ1-2; d_gene: TRBD1; v_gene: TRBV7-2; abundance: .; CDR3nt: TGTGCCAGCAGCTTAGTAGGGGACAGTAACTATGGCTACACCTTC; CDR3aa: CASSLVGDSNYGYTF
j_gene: TRBJ1-5; d_gene: .; v_gene: TRBV12-3/TRBV12-4; abundance: .; CDR3nt: TGTGCCAGCAGCGTTCCGGGACGGTTAAATCAGCCCCAGCATTTT; CDR3aa: CASSVPGRLNQPQHF
j_gene: TRBJ2-1; d_gene: TRBD2; v_gene: TRBV20-1; abundance: few; CDR3nt: TGCAGTGCTAGGGTACTTGGCGGGAGTTGGTACAATGAGCAGTTCTTC; CDR3aa: CSARVLGGSWYNEQFF
j_gene: TRBJ2-7; d_gene: TRBD2; v_gene: TRBV14; abundance: few; CDR3nt: TGTGCCAGCAGCACATGGACTAGCGGGAGTGTCGGGTACGAGCAGTACTTC; CDR3aa: CASSTWTSGSVGYEQYF
j_gene: TRBJ1-5; d_gene: .; v_gene: TRBV20-1; abundance: few; CDR3nt: TGCAGTGCTAGAGATCTCTTATCCTATTATAGCAATCAGCCCCAGCATTTT; CDR3aa: CSARDLLSYYSNQPQHF
j_gene: TRBJ2-3; d_gene: TRBD2; v_gene: TRBV6-1; abundance: .; CDR3nt: TGTGCCAGCAGAAGACTAGCGGGGGGCGGGGATACGCAGTATTTT; CDR3aa: CASRRLAGGGDTQYF
j_gene: TRBJ2-7; d_gene: .; v_gene: TRBV27; abundance: few; CDR3nt: TGTGCCAGCCCAAGGGGTAACTACGAGCAGTACTTC; CDR3aa: CASPRGNYEQYF
j_gene: TRBJ2-7; d_gene: TRBD1; v_gene: TRBV10-3; abundance: .; CDR3nt: TGTGCCATCAGCGTAAGACAGGGCTCTTACGAGCAGTACTTC; CDR3aa: CAISVRQGSYEQYF
j_gene: TRBJ2-4; d_gene: .; v_gene: TRBV20-1; abundance: few; CDR3nt: TGCAGTGCTAGAGATGAGGTCATTCAGTACTTC; CDR3aa: CSARDEVIQYF
j_gene: TRBJ1-5; d_gene: .; v_gene: TRBV25-1; abundance: .; CDR3nt: TGTGCCAGTGCCCCGGGGGGGCGGAGTCAGCCCCAGCATTTT; CDR3aa: CASAPGGRSQPQHF
j_gene: TRBJ2-1; d_gene: .; v_gene: TRBV20-1; abundance: few; CDR3nt: TGCAGTGCTAAGCGGGCAGACTACAATGAGCAGTTCTTC; CDR3aa: CSAKRADYNEQFF
j_gene: TRBJ2-3; d_gene: .; v_gene: TRBV4-3; abundance: once; CDR3nt: TGCGCCAGCAGCCAAGTCGCTCTAGACGCAGATACGCAGTATTTT; CDR3aa: CASSQVALDADTQYF
j_gene: TRBJ2-1; d_gene: TRBD2; v_gene: TRBV5-1; abundance: few; CDR3nt: TGCGCCAGCAGCTTGGCCCGGGGCGGGGGTAGCTACAATGAGCAGTTCTTC; CDR3aa: CASSLARGGGSYNEQFF
j_gene: TRBJ2-3; d_gene: .; v_gene: TRBV27; abundance: many; CDR3nt: TGTGCCAGCGGACTGGGGGGCACAGATACGCAGTATTTT; CDR3aa: CASGLGGTDTQYF
j_gene: TRBJ1-1; d_gene: .; v_gene: TRBV5-1; abundance: few; CDR3nt: TGCGCCAGCAGCTCCGGACTGGGCACTGAAGCTTTCTTT; CDR3aa: CASSSGLGTEAFF
j_gene: TRBJ1-2; d_gene: .; v_gene: TRBV28; abundance: many; CDR3nt: TGTGCCAGCAGTTTACCGGGTCACTATGGCTACACCTTC; CDR3aa: CASSLPGHYGYTF
j_gene: TRBJ1-2; d_gene: .; v_gene: TRBV6-2/TRBV6-3; abundance: few; CDR3nt: TGTGCCAGCAGTAAGGACAGTTATGGCTACACCTTC; CDR3aa: CASSKDSYGYTF
j_gene: TRBJ2-5; d_gene: .; v_gene: TRBV5-1; abundance: .; CDR3nt: TGCGCCAGCAGCTGGGCCAGGGCAGAAGAGACCCAGTACTTC; CDR3aa: CASSWARAEETQYF
j_gene: TRBJ2-7; d_gene: .; v_gene: TRBV9; abundance: .; CDR3nt: TGTGCCAGCAGCGAAAGCGCAAGAGACTACGAGCAGTACTTC; CDR3aa: CASSESARDYEQYF
j_gene: TRBJ1-2; d_gene: TRBD1; v_gene: TRBV29-1; abundance: few; CDR3nt: TGCAGCGTTTACGGGACAGGGATCGGTGGCTACACCTTC; CDR3aa: CSVYGTGIGGYTF
j_gene: TRBJ2-3; d_gene: TRBD2; v_gene: TRBV9; abundance: .; CDR3nt: TGTGCCAGCAGCCCGAGTAAGGGACTAGCCGTCATAGATACGCAGTATTTT; CDR3aa: CASSPSKGLAVIDTQYF
j_gene: TRBJ1-2; d_gene: TRBD1; v_gene: TRBV30; abundance: .; CDR3nt: TGTGCCTGGAGTCCTCGGGACAGAAGGGGCTACACCTTC; CDR3aa: CAWSPRDRRGYTF
j_gene: TRBJ2-3; d_gene: .; v_gene: TRBV13; abundance: .; CDR3nt: TGTGCCAGCGGAGTGGAGAGCACAGATACGCAGTATTTT; CDR3aa: CASGVESTDTQYF
j_gene: TRBJ2-7; d_gene: TRBD1; v_gene: TRBV25-1; abundance: once; CDR3nt: TGTGCCAGCAGTGGGGGAGGGACAGGGTACTACGAGCAGTACTTC; CDR3aa: CASSGGGTGYYEQYF
j_gene: TRBJ2-7; d_gene: TRBD1; v_gene: TRBV5-1; abundance: .; CDR3nt: TGCGCCAGCAGCCCCGGGACAGTTTCCTCCTACGAGCAGTACTTC; CDR3aa: CASSPGTVSSYEQYF
j_gene: TRBJ2-3; d_gene: .; v_gene: TRBV9; abundance: .; CDR3nt: TGTGCCAGCAAGGAGACAGAGGGCACAGATACGCAGTATTTT; CDR3aa: CASKETEGTDTQYF
j_gene: TRBJ2-3; d_gene: .; v_gene: TRBV7-2; abundance: .; CDR3nt: TGTGACAGTAGGGCCCTGGCAGATACGCAGTATTTT; CDR3aa: CDSRALADTQYF
j_gene: TRBJ1-5; d_gene: TRBD1; v_gene: TRBV7-9; abundance: .; CDR3nt: TGTGCCAGCAGCTTAGTCTTGGTCCGGGACAGGGGCCAGCCCCAGCATTTT; CDR3aa: CASSLVLVRDRGQPQHF
j_gene: TRBJ1-1; d_gene: .; v_gene: TRBV29-1; abundance: .; CDR3nt: TGCAGCTCCATCCGGCATCTAGGGGGAACTGAAGCTTTCTTT; CDR3aa: CSSIRHLGGTEAFF
j_gene: TRBJ1-5; d_gene: .; v_gene: TRBV12-3/TRBV12-4; abundance: .; CDR3nt: TGTGCCAGCAGTGACTCGGAGCGTACCGAGCCCCAGCATTTT; CDR3aa: CASSDSERTEPQHF
j_gene: TRBJ1-2; d_gene: TRBD1; v_gene: TRBV7-9; abundance: .; CDR3nt: TGTGCCAGCAGCACGACAGGGGATTTCTATGGCTACACCTTC; CDR3aa: CASSTTGDFYGYTF
j_gene: TRBJ1-1; d_gene: .; v_gene: TRBV30; abundance: .; CDR3nt: TGTGCCTGGGCCCTGGCGACAGGTATGAACACTGAAGCTTTCTTT; CDR3aa: CAWALATGMNTEAFF
j_gene: TRBJ2-7; d_gene: .; v_gene: TRBV6-6; abundance: .; CDR3nt: TGTGCCAGCAGTTACTTGGACACCTCTTACGAGCAGTACTTC; CDR3aa: CASSYLDTSYEQYF
j_gene: TRBJ2-3; d_gene: .; v_gene: TRBV20-1; abundance: once; CDR3nt: TGCAGTGCTAGAGCTTGGCCTAGCACAGATACGCAGTATTTT; CDR3aa: CSARAWPSTDTQYF
j_gene: TRBJ2-1; d_gene: .; v_gene: TRBV20-1; abundance: .; CDR3nt: TGCAGTGCTAGTTCGCGGGTTGGTGAGCAGTTCTTC; CDR3aa: CSASSRVGEQFF
j_gene: TRBJ2-1; d_gene: .; v_gene: TRBV9; abundance: few; CDR3nt: TGTGCCAGCAGCGCATCTAAACGGGTGCGAAGCTCCTACAATGAGCAGTTCTTC; CDR3aa: CASSASKRVRSSYNEQFF
j_gene: TRBJ2-7; d_gene: TRBD1; v_gene: TRBV7-8; abundance: few; CDR3nt: TGTGCCAGCAGCTTAGCTCCGCGGACAGGGACAAGCTCCTACGAGCAGTACTTC; CDR3aa: CASSLAPRTGTSSYEQYF
j_gene: TRBJ2-1; d_gene: .; v_gene: TRBV7-2; abundance: .; CDR3nt: TGTGCCAGCAGCTTAAGCCTAGTTCGGTGTAATGAGCAGTTCTTC; CDR3aa: CASSLSLVRCNEQFF
j_gene: TRBJ1-4; d_gene: TRBD1; v_gene: TRBV20-1; abundance: few; CDR3nt: TGCAGTGTAGGACAGGGCTACGAAAAACTGTTTTTT; CDR3aa: CSVGQGYEKLFF